One sample yielded the 29 T cell receptor beta chains listed below, sequenced in a study of cytomegalovirus exposure and HLA in healthy donors. Repertoires were generated with immunoSEQ multiplex PCR, while TCRdb's copy carries only in-frame clones and drops some. The data hold over 110,000 clones, with approximately 86% observed a single time. The sequenced sample consisted of PBMCs. The receptors were sampled from a man between 18 and 29 years old in good health and CMV-seropositive.

V is TRBV2 and J is TRBJ2-3; 11 bases line up with TRBD2. Germline CDR1 reads SNHLY; CDR2 reads FYNNEI. The CDR3 is 15 amino acids. Trimming took 7 bases from V and 4 from J; bases not matched to a gene: 7. This chain's CDR3 is CASKRTSGFPDTQYF. The DNA for the CDR3 is TGTGCCAGCAAACGGACTAGCGGGTTCCCAGATACGCAGTATTTT.

This chain uses TRBV27 with TRBJ2-7; TRBD1 aligns across 9 bases. The V and J ends lost 6 bases and 6 bases, in that order; junction bases with no gene match: 6. Germline CDR1 and CDR2: MNHEY and SMNVEV (reference sequence). The CDR3 is 13 amino acids. The CDR3 bases are TGTGCCAGCAGGGAAGGACAGGGGAGCGAGCAGTACTTC. Translation gives CASREGQGSEQYF.

The chain employs TRBV7-9 and TRBJ1-5; D is unclear. The CDR3 consists of 13 residues. Germline CDR1 and CDR2: SEHNR and FQNEAQ (reference sequence). The V end lost 1 base, the J end lost 7 bases, and 8 bases lay between the germline ends. In nucleotides, the CDR3 is TGTGCCAGCAGCTTAGACGGGGAACAGCCCCAGCATTTT. The encoded protein is CASSLDGEQPQHF.

V is TRBV5-6 and J is TRBJ2-4; 9 nucleotides agree with TRBD1. With 3 bases clipped from V and 2 bases from J, the junction kept 6 bases outside the gene matches. Germline V gives CDR1 SGHDT, CDR2 YYEEEE. The CDR3 spans 16 residues. As DNA, the CDR3 is TGTGCCAGCAGCTACAGAGGGACAGGGTCCAAAAACATTCAGTACTTC. Its protein product is CASSYRGTGSKNIQYF.

The chain is built from TRBV19 and TRBJ1-6; no reliable D call. V dropped 7 bases and J dropped 7 bases, with 14 bases sitting between them. CDR1 LNHDA and CDR2 SQIVND come from the germline V gene (reference sequence). The CDR3 contains 14 residues. The CDR3 region is CASTGRQRNSPLHF. DNA of the CDR3: TGTGCCAGTACTGGCCGCCAGCGGAATTCACCCCTCCACTTT.

This clone was detected only a few times. V gene TRBV11-2 combines with J gene TRBJ1-3; D not certain. The length of the CDR3 is 14 residues. Per the germline V gene, CDR1 is SGHAT and CDR2 is FQNNGV. V was shortened by 7 bases and J by 0 bases, with 10 bases between the two germline ends. CDR3 sequence reads: CASTREYSGNTIYF. CDR3 coding DNA: TGTGCCAGCACCCGCGAGTACTCTGGAAACACCATATATTTT.

The rearrangement uses TRBV28 and TRBJ1-5; D gene uncertain. With 6 bases removed from V and 5 bases from J, the gap between germline ends came to 8 bases. The length of the CDR3 is 12 residues. Germline-derived CDR1 and CDR2 are MDHEN and SYDVKM. The CDR3 nucleotides are TGTGCCAGCAGACAAAGCGATCAGCCCCAGCATTTT. Residues: CASRQSDQPQHF.

This chain joins TRBV4-1 and TRBJ1-2, with TRBD1 identical over 8 bases. The CDR3 is made up of 14 amino acids. Germline CDR1 is MGHRA and CDR2 is YSYEKL. Trimming removed 2 bases from V and 8 bases from J; junction bases left unmatched: 7. CDR3 sequence reads: CASSQFDRGYGYTF. As DNA, the CDR3 is TGCGCCAGCAGCCAATTCGACAGGGGCTACGGCTACACCTTC.

The count of this clone is one. The junction departs from germline at one end; a sequencing error may be responsible. This chain uses TRBV5-1 with TRBJ2-5; 14 bases map to TRBD2. The CDR3 has 14 amino acids. Germline CDR1 is SGHRS and CDR2 is YFSETQ. The CDR3 DNA sequence: TGCGCCAGCAGCCCGGGGACTAGCGGGGGATCACTAGACTTC. Protein sequence: CASSPGTSGGSLDF.

The chain employs TRBV19 and TRBJ1-2, with a tentative D call TRBD1 (5 bases). There are 16 residues in the CDR3. Trimming cost V 4 bases and J 4 bases, with 19 bases left between them. The germline V gene encodes CDR1 LNHDA and CDR2 SQIVND (reference sequence). CDR3 residues: CASSTRLRTQSYGYTF. CDR3 nucleotide sequence: TGTGCCAGTAGTACCCGACTCCGGACACAGAGCTATGGCTACACCTTC.

The chain carries TRBV11-2 and TRBJ2-7; D might be TRBD2 (5 bases). This CDR3 region has 16 residues. Germline V gives CDR1 SGHAT, CDR2 FQNNGV. Trimming removed 5 bases at V and 3 bases at J, with 20 bases between. The CDR3 DNA follows: TGTGCCAGCAGCACAATGGGTTTTCTCGGAGGCTACGAGCAGTACTTC. It encodes CASSTMGFLGGYEQYF.

V is TRBV6-6 and J is TRBJ2-7; 9 bases align to TRBD1. Trimming at V came to 5 bases and at J to 0 bases, leaving 5 bases not matched to a gene. Germline CDR1 reads MNHNY; CDR2 reads SVGAGI (reference sequence). This CDR3 is built from 15 residues. CDR3 protein: CASSEDRGGSYEQYF. Written as DNA, the CDR3 is TGTGCCAGCAGTGAGGACAGGGGAGGCTCCTACGAGCAGTACTTC.

The rearrangement uses TRBV18 and TRBJ2-2; 11 bases are a match to TRBD2. From germline, CDR1 is KGHSH and CDR2 LQKENI. CDR3 length equals 17 residues. V lost 2 bases to trimming and J lost 5 bases; unmatched junction nucleotides: 7. As DNA, the CDR3 is TGTGCCAGCTCACCATATCACGGGACTAGCGGTACCGGGGAGCTGTTTTTT. This sequence encodes CASSPYHGTSGTGELFF.

The rearrangement joins TRBV6-1 to TRBJ2-2; D unresolved. CDR1 MNHNS and CDR2 SASEGT come from the germline V gene. CDR3 size: 10 residues. V lost 4 bases, J lost 11 bases, and 5 bases lay in between. CDR3 loop: CASSVDELFF. CDR3 bases: TGTGCCAGCAGTGTAGATGAGCTGTTTTTT.

This chain links TRBV18 with TRBJ2-3; D is possibly TRBD1 (5 bases). The CDR3 is 15 residues long. Trimming stripped 0 bases from V and 2 bases from J, with 9 bases between. In germline, CDR1 is KGHSH, CDR2 LQKENI. CDR3 sequence: CASSPPGRTTDTQYF. Written as DNA, the CDR3 is TGTGCCAGCTCACCACCGGGGCGGACCACAGATACGCAGTATTTT. The full variable domain, with the rest looked up from reference TRBV18 and TRBJ2-3, is NAGVMQNPRHLVRRRGQEARLRCSPMKGHSHVYWYRQLPEEGLKFMVYLQKENIIDESGMPKERFSAEFPKEGPSILRIQQVVRGDSAAYFCASSPPGRTTDTQYFGPGTRLTVL.

This clone was seen once. This chain uses TRBV11-2 with TRBJ2-2; TRBD1 matches at 11 bases. This CDR3 is built from 17 residues. Trimming took 1 base from V and 6 from J; bases not matched to a gene: 7. Germline assignment: CDR1 SGHAT and CDR2 FQNNGV. CDR3 DNA sequence: TGTGCCAGCAGCTTAGGGAACCCGGGACAGGGGGCCGGGGAGCTGTTTTTT. Its translation is CASSLGNPGQGAGELFF.

The rearrangement uses TRBV5-6 and TRBJ1-5, with D unclear. The CDR3 has 12 residues. CDR1 is SGHDT and CDR2 is YYEEEE in the germline V gene. With 0 bases removed from V and 9 bases from J, the gap between germline ends came to 7 bases. The CDR3 bases are TGTGCCAGCAGCTTGGGGAGAGGGCCCCAGCATTTT. This gives the protein CASSLGRGPQHF.

V and J are TRBV19 and TRBJ1-1, with 7 bases lining up with TRBD1. CDR3 length: 17 residues. After removal of 1 base from V and 0 bases from J, the junction contained 8 bases not matched to a gene. Per germline, CDR1 LNHDA and CDR2 SQIVND (reference sequence). CDR3 nucleotides: TGTGCCAGTAGTATAGGAGACAGGGTCCCGATGAACACTGAAGCTTTCTTT. Protein product: CASSIGDRVPMNTEAFF.

The V gene is TRBV6-1, the J gene TRBJ2-3; 7 bases agree with TRBD1. The CDR3 is 16 amino acids. V was pared by 4 bases and J by 0 bases, with 7 bases of the junction left unmatched. Germline CDR1 MNHNS, CDR2 SASEGT. The DNA for the CDR3 is TGTGCCAGCAGTGCGGAACCGGGACAGAGCACAGATACGCAGTATTTT. This encodes CASSAEPGQSTDTQYF.

V and J are TRBV5-1 and TRBJ2-5, with TRBD2 matching 9 bases. The ends lost 4 bases at V and 1 base at J; junction bases unmatched: 11. The germline CDR1 and CDR2 sequences are SGHRS and YFSETQ. The CDR3 extends over 17 amino acids. CDR3 sequence (DNA): TGCGCCAGCAGCCCCCGGGGCGGGAGGGGGGCCCAAGAGACCCAGTACTTC. This sequence encodes CASSPRGGRGAQETQYF. The full variable domain, in which reference TRBV5-1 and TRBJ2-5 provide the parts outside the CDR3, is KAGVTQTPRYLIKTRGQQVTLSCSPISGHRSVSWYQQTPGQGLQFLFEYFSETQRNKGNFPGRFSGRQFSNSRSEMNVSTLELGDSALYLCASSPRGGRGAQETQYFGPGTRLLVL.

The chain links TRBV6-1 to TRBJ2-3, with 7 bases aligning to TRBD2. Germline CDR1 and CDR2: MNHNS and SASEGT. This CDR3 has 16 amino acids. The trim removed 2 bases at V and 2 bases at J, leaving 7 bases unmatched. The CDR3 here is CASSESGSGYTDTQYF. The DNA for the CDR3 is TGTGCCAGCAGTGAATCGGGTAGCGGGTACACAGATACGCAGTATTTT.

J is TRBJ2-1 and V is TRBV10-3; 11 bases line up with TRBD1. From germline, CDR1 is ENHRY and CDR2 SYGVKD. CDR3 length: 16 amino acids. J was trimmed by 8 bases and V by 6 bases; bases with no gene match: 12. CDR3 coding DNA: TGTGCCATCAGGCCCGGGACAGGGGGAGGAGGGCATGAGCAGTTCTTC. As protein: CAIRPGTGGGGHEQFF.

Comments on this clone: A junction boundary mismatches the germline segment, possibly from a read error. The chain uses TRBV7-3 and TRBJ1-1; D unresolved. This CDR3 has 13 amino acids. Germline CDR1 and CDR2: SGHTA and FQGTGA. The CDR3, as DNA: TGTGCCAGCAGCTATGGGCCGGAAACTGCAGCTTTCTTT. Translated, it gives CASSYGPETAAFF. Using reference TRBV7-3 and TRBJ1-1 for the parts outside the CDR3, the full variable domain is GAGVSQTPSNKVTEKGKYVELRCDPISGHTALYWYRQSLGQGPEFLIYFQGTGAADDSGLPNDRFFAVRPEGSVSTLKIQRTERGDSAVYLCASSYGPETAAFFGQGTRLTVV.

The chain is built from TRBV6-5 and TRBJ2-2; 8 bases fit TRBD1. After removal of 9 bases from V and 6 bases from J, the junction contained 9 bases not matched to a gene. CDR3 length: 14 residues. CDR1 MNHEY and CDR2 SVGAGI come from the germline V gene. CDR3 sequence reads: CASSRAGGAGELFF. In DNA, the CDR3 is TGTGCCAGTAGCAGGGCAGGGGGCGCCGGGGAGCTGTTTTTT.

This chain links TRBV5-4 with TRBJ2-7; 9 bases fit TRBD1. V dropped 3 bases and J dropped 2; count of bases not matched to a gene: 9. Germline V gives CDR1 SGHNT, CDR2 YYREEE (reference sequence). The CDR3 contains 16 residues. The CDR3 sequence: CASSSGRDRDTYEQYF. Written as DNA, the CDR3 is TGTGCCAGCAGCTCGGGGAGGGACAGGGACACCTACGAGCAGTACTTC.

The rearrangement joins TRBV11-3 to TRBJ2-5; maybe TRBD2 (6 bases). The CDR3 spans 14 residues. Germline CDR1 reads SGHNT; CDR2 reads YENEEA. Trimming stripped 4 bases from V and 3 bases from J, with 12 bases between. The CDR3 bases are TGTGCCAGCAGCTCGCTAGTAGCGGAAGAGACCCAGTACTTC. Encoded protein: CASSSLVAEETQYF.

The chain couples TRBV2 to TRBJ2-7, with 8 bases fitting TRBD1. CDR1 and CDR2 from the germline V gene are SNHLY and FYNNEI. The trim removed 6 bases at V and 0 bases at J, leaving 4 bases unmatched. This CDR3 contains 14 residues. Written as DNA, the CDR3 is TGTGCCAGCAGGACAGGGGTCCTCTCCTACGAGCAGTACTTC. This encodes CASRTGVLSYEQYF.

The V gene is TRBV30, the J gene TRBJ2-1; D is unclear. Trimming shortened V by 1 base and J by 8 bases, and 9 bases separated the two germline ends. The CDR3 runs to 12 residues. The germline V gene has CDR1 GTSNPN and CDR2 SVGIG (reference sequence). For the CDR3, the DNA is TGTGCCTGGAGTGACTCAGGCGATGAGCAGTTCTTC. Protein: CAWSDSGDEQFF. The full variable domain, its missing parts supplied by reference TRBV30 and TRBJ2-1, is SQTIHQWPATLVQPVGSPLSLECTVEGTSNPNLYWYRQAAGRGLQLLFYSVGIGQISSEVPQNLSASRPQDRQFILSSKKLLLSDSGFYLCAWSDSGDEQFFGPGTRLTVL.

This chain uses TRBV27 with TRBJ2-2; 9 nucleotides agree with TRBD1. Germline V gene data show CDR1 as MNHEY and CDR2 as SMNVEV (reference sequence). J gave up 5 bases and V 4 bases, and 5 bases lay outside the gene matches. The CDR3 length is 15 residues. CDR3 in amino acids: CASSSRQGETGELFF. Here the CDR3 DNA reads TGTGCCAGCAGTTCTCGACAGGGGGAAACCGGGGAGCTGTTTTTT.